This TCR beta chain was profiled in a study of blood T cell repertoires in COVID-19. About the study: PBMCs, B-cell-depleted T cells, or T cells were the source of the cDNA or gDNA that made up the material.

This CDR3 has 16 residues. The germline V and J ends were trimmed by 2 bases and 6 bases, with 16 bases remaining between them. CDR1 is MDHEN and CDR2 is SYDVKM in the germline V gene. TCRdb's copy holds only in-frame clones and misses some; the assay was immunoSEQ multiplex PCR. Among approximately 180,000 clones listed, roughly three quarters were seen once. In terms of age and location, participants ranged from roughly 18 to 90 years and lived in about 25 US areas. This chain uses TRBV28 with TRBJ1-4; D call uncertain. Specimen: PBMCs or T cells enriched from blood (not recorded which). The TCR originated in a woman aged 50 to 60 with acute COVID-19. The CDR3 DNA reads as TGTGCCAGCAGTTTAGTGCCGGGGAGGAGAGATGAAAAACTGTTTTTT. This encodes CASSLVPGRRDEKLFF.